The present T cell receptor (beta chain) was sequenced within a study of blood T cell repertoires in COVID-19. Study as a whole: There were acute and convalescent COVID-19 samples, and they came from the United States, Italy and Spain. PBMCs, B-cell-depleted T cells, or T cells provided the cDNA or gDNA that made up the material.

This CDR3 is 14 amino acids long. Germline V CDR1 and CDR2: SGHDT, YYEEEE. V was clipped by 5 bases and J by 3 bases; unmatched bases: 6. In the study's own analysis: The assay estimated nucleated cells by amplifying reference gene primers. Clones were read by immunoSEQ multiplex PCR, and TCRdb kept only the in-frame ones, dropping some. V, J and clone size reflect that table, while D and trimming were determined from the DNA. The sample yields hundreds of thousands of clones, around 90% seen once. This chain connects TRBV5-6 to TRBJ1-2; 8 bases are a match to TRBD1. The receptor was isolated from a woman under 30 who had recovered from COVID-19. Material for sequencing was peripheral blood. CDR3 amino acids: CASRSAGGHYGYTF. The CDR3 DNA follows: TGTGCCAGCAGGAGTGCAGGGGGCCACTATGGCTACACCTTC.